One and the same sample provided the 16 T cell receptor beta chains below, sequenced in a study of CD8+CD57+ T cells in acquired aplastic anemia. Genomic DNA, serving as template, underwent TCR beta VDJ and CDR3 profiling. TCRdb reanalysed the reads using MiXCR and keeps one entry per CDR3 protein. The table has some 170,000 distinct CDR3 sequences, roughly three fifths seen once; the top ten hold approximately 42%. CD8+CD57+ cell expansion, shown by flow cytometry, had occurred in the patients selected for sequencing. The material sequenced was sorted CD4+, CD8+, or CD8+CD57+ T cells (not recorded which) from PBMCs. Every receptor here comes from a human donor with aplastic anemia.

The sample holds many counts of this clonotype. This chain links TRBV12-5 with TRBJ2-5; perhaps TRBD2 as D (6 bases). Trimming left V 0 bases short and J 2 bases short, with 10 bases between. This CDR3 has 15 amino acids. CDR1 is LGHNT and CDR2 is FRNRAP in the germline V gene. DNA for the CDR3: TGTGCTAGTGGTTTGGTACGGGGGAAGCAAGAGACCCAGTACTTC. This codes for CASGLVRGKQETQYF.

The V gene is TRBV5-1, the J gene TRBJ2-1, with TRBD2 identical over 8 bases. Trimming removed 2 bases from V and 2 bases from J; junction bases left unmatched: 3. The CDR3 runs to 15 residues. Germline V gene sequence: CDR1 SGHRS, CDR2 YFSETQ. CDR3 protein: CASSLSGGPYNEQFF. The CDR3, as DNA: TGCGCCAGCAGCTTAAGCGGGGGCCCCTACAATGAGCAGTTCTTC. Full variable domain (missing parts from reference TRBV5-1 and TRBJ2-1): KAGVTQTPRYLIKTRGQQVTLSCSPISGHRSVSWYQQTPGQGLQFLFEYFSETQRNKGNFPGRFSGRQFSNSRSEMNVSTLELGDSALYLCASSLSGGPYNEQFFGPGTRLTVL.

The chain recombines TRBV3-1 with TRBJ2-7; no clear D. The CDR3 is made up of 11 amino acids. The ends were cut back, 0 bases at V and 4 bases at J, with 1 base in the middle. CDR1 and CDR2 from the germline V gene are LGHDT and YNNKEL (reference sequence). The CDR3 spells CASSQEYEQYF. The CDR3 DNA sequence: TGTGCCAGCAGCCAAGAGTACGAGCAGTACTTC.

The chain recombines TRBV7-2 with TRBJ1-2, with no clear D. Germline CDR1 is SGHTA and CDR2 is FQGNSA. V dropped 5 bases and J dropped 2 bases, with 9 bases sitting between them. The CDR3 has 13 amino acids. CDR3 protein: CASSLIFNYGYTF. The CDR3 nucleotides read TGTGCCAGCAGCCTAATCTTCAACTATGGCTACACCTTC.

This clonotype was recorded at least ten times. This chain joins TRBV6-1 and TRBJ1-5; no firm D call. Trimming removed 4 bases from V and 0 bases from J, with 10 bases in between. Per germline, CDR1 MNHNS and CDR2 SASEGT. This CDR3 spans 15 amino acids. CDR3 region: CASSATDNSNQPQHF. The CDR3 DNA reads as TGTGCCAGCAGTGCTACAGACAATAGCAATCAGCCCCAGCATTTT.

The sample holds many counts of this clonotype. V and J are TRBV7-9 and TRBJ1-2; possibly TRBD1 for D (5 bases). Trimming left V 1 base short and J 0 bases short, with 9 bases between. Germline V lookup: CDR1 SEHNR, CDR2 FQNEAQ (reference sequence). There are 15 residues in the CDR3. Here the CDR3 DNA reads TGTGCCAGCAGCTTAGTGGACACTTCTAACTATGGCTACACCTTC. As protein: CASSLVDTSNYGYTF.

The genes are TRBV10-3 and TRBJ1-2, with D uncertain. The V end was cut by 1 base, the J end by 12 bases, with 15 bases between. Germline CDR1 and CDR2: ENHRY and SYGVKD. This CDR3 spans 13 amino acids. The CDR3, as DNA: TGTGCCATCAGTGAGTTCGAGCGGGAAATCAACACCTTC. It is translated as CAISEFEREINTF.

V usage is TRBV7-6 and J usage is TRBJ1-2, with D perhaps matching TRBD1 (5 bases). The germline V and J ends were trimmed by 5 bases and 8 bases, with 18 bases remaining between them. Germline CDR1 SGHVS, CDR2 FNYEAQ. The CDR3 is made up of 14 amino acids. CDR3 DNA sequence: TGTGCCAGCAGCCAAGATCGGAGGCCAGGGGGCTACACCTTC. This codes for CASSQDRRPGGYTF.

This chain's CDR3 is CASKTTGPNSGANVLTF. The CDR3 region has the DNA TGTGCCAGTAAGACGACAGGGCCAAACTCTGGGGCCAACGTCCTGACTTTC. The rearrangement uses TRBV19 and TRBJ2-6, with 7 bases fitting TRBD1. CDR3 size: 17 residues. The junction had 9 bases not matched to a gene; V was cut back by 7 bases and J by 0 bases. CDR1 is LNHDA, CDR2 SQIVND, per germline (reference sequence).

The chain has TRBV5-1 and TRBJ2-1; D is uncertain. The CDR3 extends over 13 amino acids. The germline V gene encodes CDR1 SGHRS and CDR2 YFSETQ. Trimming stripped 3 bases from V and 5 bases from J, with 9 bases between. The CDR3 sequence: CASSSSPDNEQFF. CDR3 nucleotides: TGCGCCAGCAGCTCCTCCCCGGACAATGAGCAGTTCTTC.

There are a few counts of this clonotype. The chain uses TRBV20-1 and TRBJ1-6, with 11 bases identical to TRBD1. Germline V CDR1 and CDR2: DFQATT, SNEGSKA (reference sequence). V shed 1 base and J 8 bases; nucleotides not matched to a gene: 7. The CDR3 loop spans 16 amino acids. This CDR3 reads CSARADRGLWDSPLHF. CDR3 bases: TGCAGTGCTAGAGCGGACAGGGGGCTTTGGGATTCACCCCTCCACTTT.

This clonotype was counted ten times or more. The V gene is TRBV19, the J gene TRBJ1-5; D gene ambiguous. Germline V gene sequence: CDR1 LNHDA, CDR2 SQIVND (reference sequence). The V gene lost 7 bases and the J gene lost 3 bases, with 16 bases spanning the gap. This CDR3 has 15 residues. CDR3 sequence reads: CASMANLPDNQPQHF. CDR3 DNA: TGTGCCAGTATGGCGAATCTCCCCGACAATCAGCCCCAGCATTTT.

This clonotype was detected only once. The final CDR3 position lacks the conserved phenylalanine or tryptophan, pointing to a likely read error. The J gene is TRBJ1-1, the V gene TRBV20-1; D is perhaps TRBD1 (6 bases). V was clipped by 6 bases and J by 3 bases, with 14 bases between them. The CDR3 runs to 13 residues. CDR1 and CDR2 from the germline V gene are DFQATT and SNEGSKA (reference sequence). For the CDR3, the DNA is TGCAGTGCAGACACAGGGTCCGACACTGAAGCTTTCTCT. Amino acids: CSADTGSDTEAFS.

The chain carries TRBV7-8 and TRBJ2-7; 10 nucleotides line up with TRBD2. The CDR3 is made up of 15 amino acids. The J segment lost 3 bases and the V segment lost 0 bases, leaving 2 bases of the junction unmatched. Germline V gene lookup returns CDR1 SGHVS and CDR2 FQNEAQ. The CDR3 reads CASSLATSGYYEQYF. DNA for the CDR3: TGTGCCAGCAGCTTAGCGACTAGCGGGTACTACGAGCAGTACTTC.

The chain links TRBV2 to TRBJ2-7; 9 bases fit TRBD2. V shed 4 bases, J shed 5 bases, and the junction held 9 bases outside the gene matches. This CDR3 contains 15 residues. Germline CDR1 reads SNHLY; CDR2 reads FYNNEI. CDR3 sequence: CASSVSAGGSNEQYF. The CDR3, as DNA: TGTGCCAGCAGTGTATCAGCGGGAGGTAGTAACGAGCAGTACTTC. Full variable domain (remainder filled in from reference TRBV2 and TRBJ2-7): EPEVTQTPSHQVTQMGQEVILRCVPISNHLYFYWYRQILGQKVEFLVSFYNNEISEKSEIFDDQFSVERPDGSNFTLKIRSTKLEDSAMYFCASSVSAGGSNEQYFGPGTRLTVT.

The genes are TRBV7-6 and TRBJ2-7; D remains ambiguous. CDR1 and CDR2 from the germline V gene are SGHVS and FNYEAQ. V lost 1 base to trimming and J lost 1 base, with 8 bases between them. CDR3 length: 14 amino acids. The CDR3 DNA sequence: TGTGCCAGCAGCTTAGATGGGTCATCCTACGAGCAGTACTTC. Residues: CASSLDGSSYEQYF.